This T cell receptor beta chain was profiled in a study of T-cell memory formation after mild COVID-19. Whole-study context: TCR clusters were mostly confined to one donor each.

A single record per CDR3 protein comes from TCRdb applying MiXCR to the 5' RACE reads. There are 530,000 or so distinct CDR3 sequences in the sample; 15% to 20% occur only once, and around 8.1% lies in the top ten. On this clonotype itself: Its target is not known.

V lost 1 base to trimming and J lost 2 bases; unmatched junction nucleotides: 3. The CDR3 covers 16 residues. CDR1 is SEHNR and CDR2 is FQNEAQ in the germline V gene (reference sequence). General observations from the study: Pre-infection memory harbored some responding clones, suggesting cross-reactive memory joined. Among contracting clones, CD4+ were mainly CM/EM and CD8+ enriched in EMRA. Nothing showed for sure that second-wave clones peaking on day 37 were SARS-CoV-2 specific.

The sequenced material came from PBMCs or a T cell subset sorted from them (not recorded which). This receptor was identified in an adult woman who had mild COVID-19 (a few samples of this study predate the infection). Cell type and time point are not known. The rearrangement joins TRBV7-9 to TRBJ2-1, with 9 nucleotides matching TRBD2. The CDR3 loop reads CASSLVSGGAYNEQFF. The CDR3 nucleotides read TGTGCCAGCAGCTTAGTTAGCGGGGGAGCCTACAATGAGCAGTTCTTC.